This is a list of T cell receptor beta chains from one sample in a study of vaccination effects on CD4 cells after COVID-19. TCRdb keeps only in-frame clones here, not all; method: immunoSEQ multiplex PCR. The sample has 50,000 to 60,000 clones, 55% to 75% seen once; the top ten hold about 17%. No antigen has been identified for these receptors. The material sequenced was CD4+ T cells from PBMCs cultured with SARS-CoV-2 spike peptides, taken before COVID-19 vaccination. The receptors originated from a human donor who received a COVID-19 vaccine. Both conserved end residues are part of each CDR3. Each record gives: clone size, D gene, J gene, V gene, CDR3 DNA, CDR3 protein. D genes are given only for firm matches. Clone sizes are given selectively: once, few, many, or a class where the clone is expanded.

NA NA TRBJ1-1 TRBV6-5 TGTGCCAGCAACCAAGCAGGGGCTGAAGCTTTCTTT CASNQAGAEAFF
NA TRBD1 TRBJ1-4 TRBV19 TGTGCCAGCTCCCCGGGACAGTGGAATGAAAAACTGTTTTTT CASSPGQWNEKLFF
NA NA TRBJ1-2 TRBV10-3 TGTGCCATCAGTGAGTCTGCAGGTTACAACTATGGCTACACCTTC CAISESAGYNYGYTF
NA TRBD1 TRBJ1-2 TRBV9 TGTGCCAGCAGCGTAGAGGGACAGGGGGTCTATGGCTACACCTTC CASSVEGQGVYGYTF
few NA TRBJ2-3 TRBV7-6 TGTGCCAGCAGCTTAGCGTTAACAGGGGAGGGTACAGATACGCAGTATTTT CASSLALTGEGTDTQYF
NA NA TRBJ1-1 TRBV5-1 TGCGCCAGCAGCTTGGGTGTTGGCCCTGGGAGGTCTGAAGCTTTCTTT CASSLGVGPGRSEAFF
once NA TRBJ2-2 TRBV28 TGTGCCAGCAGTACACCAGCGCGTGGGGGGGAGCTGTTTTTT CASSTPARGGELFF
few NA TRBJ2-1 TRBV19 TGTGCCAGTAGTATTTTCTTGGACCTTTTACGGAATGAGCAGTTCTTC CASSIFLDLLRNEQFF
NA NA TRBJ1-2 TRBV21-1 TGTGCCAGCAGCCCGCGCGGTCCCTCAATAGGCTGGTACACCTTC CASSPRGPSIGWYTF
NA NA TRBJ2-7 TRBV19 TGTGCCAGTAGTCCTCGCGGGACCCTCGAGCAGTACTTC CASSPRGTLEQYF
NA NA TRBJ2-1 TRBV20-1 TGCAGTGCTAGTCACCTCAGGGCCGGACCCTCCTACAATGAGCAGTTCTTC CSASHLRAGPSYNEQFF
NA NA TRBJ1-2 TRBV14 TGTGCCAGCAGCCGAGGGCCGGGGGATGGCTACACCTTC CASSRGPGDGYTF
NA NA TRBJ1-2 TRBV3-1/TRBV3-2 TGTGCCAGCAGCCAAGATCACCAGGGTTTGTATGGCTACACCTTC CASSQDHQGLYGYTF
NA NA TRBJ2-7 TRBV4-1 TGCGCCAGCAGCCCCTGGATTAACGGCTACGAGCAGTACTTC CASSPWINGYEQYF
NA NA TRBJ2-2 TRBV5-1 TGCGCCAGCAGCTTGGAGACGGGGGCCACCGGGGAGCTGTTTTTT CASSLETGATGELFF
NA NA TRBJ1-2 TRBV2 TGTGCCAGCAGTGAGTTATACTATGGCTACACCTTC CASSELYYGYTF
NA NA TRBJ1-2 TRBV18 TGTGCCAGCTCACCAGGCATGGGCGGCTATGGCTACACCTTC CASSPGMGGYGYTF
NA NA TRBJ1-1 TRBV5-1 TGCGCCAGCAGCTTGGGACCGGGACGGCTGAACACTGAAGCTTTCTTT CASSLGPGRLNTEAFF
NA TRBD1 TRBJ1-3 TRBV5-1 TGCGCCAGCAGCGGACTACAGGGGTCTGGAAACACCATATATTTT CASSGLQGSGNTIYF
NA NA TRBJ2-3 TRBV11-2 TGTGCCAGCAGCCCACCGCGGGGAACCCCTTACACAGATACGCAGTATTTT CASSPPRGTPYTDTQYF
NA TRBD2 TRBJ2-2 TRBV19 TGTGCCAGTAGTATTTCATGGGGACTAGCGGGAGGGCATAACACCGGGGAGCTGTTTTTT CASSISWGLAGGHNTGELFF
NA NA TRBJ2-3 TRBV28 TGTGCCAGCAGCGGACCGGTCACAGATACGCAGTATTTT CASSGPVTDTQYF
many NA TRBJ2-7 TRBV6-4 TGTGCCAGCAGTGACGGGGGGGCGGGCTACGAGCAGTACTTC CASSDGGAGYEQYF
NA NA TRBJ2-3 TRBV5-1 TGCGCCAGCAGTTTGGTAGGAGGGGCAGATACGCAGTATTTT CASSLVGGADTQYF
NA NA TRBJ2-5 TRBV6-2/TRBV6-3 TGTGCCAGCAGTCCGTCCAGGCGACTTCGCGAGACCCAGTACTTC CASSPSRRLRETQYF
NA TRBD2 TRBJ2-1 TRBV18 TGTGCCAGCTCACGAGTGACTAGCGGGGGCCTTTTACATGAGCAGTTCTTC CASSRVTSGGLLHEQFF
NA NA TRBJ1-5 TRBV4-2 TGTGCCAGCAGCCCCGACGGGGGACCGGCCCAGCCCCAGCATTTT CASSPDGGPAQPQHF
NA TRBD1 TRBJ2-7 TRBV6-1 TGTGCCAGCAGTGTTGCCGGGACAGCAGTCCCCTACGAGCAGTACTTC CASSVAGTAVPYEQYF
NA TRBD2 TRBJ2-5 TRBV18 TGTGCCAGCTCACCACCGGGACTAGCGGAAGAGACCCAGTACTTC CASSPPGLAEETQYF
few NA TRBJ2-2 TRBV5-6 TGTGCCAGCAGCTTGTCGGACAGAACCGGGGAGCTGTTTTTT CASSLSDRTGELFF
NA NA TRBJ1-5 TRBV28 TGTGCCAGCAGCCTCCCTAATAGCAATCAGCCCCAGCATTTT CASSLPNSNQPQHF
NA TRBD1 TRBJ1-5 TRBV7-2 TGTGCCAGCAGCGTATGGACAGGGCCGAATCAGCCCCAGCATTTT CASSVWTGPNQPQHF
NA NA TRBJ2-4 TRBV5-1 TGCGCCAGCAGCATACAGGGTGCCAAAAACATTCAGTACTTC CASSIQGAKNIQYF